This is a list of T cell receptor beta chains from one sample in a study of T cells expressing NK-cell markers. TCRdb derives one entry per CDR3 protein from the 5' RACE reads, leaving out DNA. This repertoire includes hundreds of thousands of distinct CDR3 sequences. Sequencing was done on a sample of blood T cells: a sorted CD56 or NKG2C T cell subset, CD4+ or CD8+ T cells, or bulk PBMC T cells (not recorded which). Source of these receptors: a man aged 18-69 years in good health. Both conserved end residues are part of each CDR3.

J gene: TRBJ2-5; V gene: TRBV20-1; CDR3 protein: CSAGGRLGTQETQYF
J gene: TRBJ2-5; V gene: TRBV14; CDR3 protein: CASSQPRGNQETQYF
J gene: TRBJ1-2; V gene: TRBV25-1; CDR3 protein: CASSPGGGGTNGYTF
J gene: TRBJ1-5; V gene: TRBV12-3/TRBV12-4; CDR3 protein: CASSYAGAYQPQHF
J gene: TRBJ2-3; V gene: TRBV11-2; CDR3 protein: CASSLRLGGARTDTQYF
J gene: TRBJ1-1; V gene: TRBV24-1; CDR3 protein: CATNLAVENTEAFF
J gene: TRBJ1-2; V gene: TRBV20-1; CDR3 protein: CSAPRAGYGYTF
J gene: TRBJ2-3; V gene: TRBV14; CDR3 protein: CASSQVSGSITDTQYF
J gene: TRBJ1-2; V gene: TRBV12-3/TRBV12-4; CDR3 protein: CASRTQGGTGGYTF
J gene: TRBJ2-7; V gene: TRBV15; CDR3 protein: CATSRDLAGGIYEQYF
J gene: TRBJ2-3; V gene: TRBV28; CDR3 protein: CASSFPPQDTQYF
J gene: TRBJ2-1; V gene: TRBV20-1; CDR3 protein: CSAKLAGGPNNEQFF
J gene: TRBJ2-5; V gene: TRBV20-1; CDR3 protein: CSARTSGGAGLKTQYF
J gene: TRBJ2-1; V gene: TRBV5-6; CDR3 protein: CASSAQKGGQFF
J gene: TRBJ2-1; V gene: TRBV6-1; CDR3 protein: CASSTPQRGSSYNEQFF
J gene: TRBJ2-3; V gene: TRBV20-1; CDR3 protein: CSATPGRGLGTDTQYF
J gene: TRBJ2-3; V gene: TRBV12-3/TRBV12-4; CDR3 protein: CASSFRQDTQYF
J gene: TRBJ2-2; V gene: TRBV24-1; CDR3 protein: CATSDLSGTGELFF
J gene: TRBJ2-5; V gene: TRBV11-2; CDR3 protein: CASSPWGQGEETQYF
J gene: TRBJ1-6; V gene: TRBV6-1; CDR3 protein: CASSQRGVSYNSPLHF
J gene: TRBJ2-7; V gene: TRBV6-4; CDR3 protein: CASSAGRGLEQYF
J gene: TRBJ1-4; V gene: TRBV7-9; CDR3 protein: CASSLVYTVGEKLFF
J gene: TRBJ2-7; V gene: TRBV2; CDR3 protein: CASRARQGSHQGQYF
J gene: TRBJ2-3; V gene: TRBV24-1; CDR3 protein: CATSDPGTGAADTQYF
J gene: TRBJ1-2; V gene: TRBV20-1; CDR3 protein: CSAPAPADRHYGYTF
J gene: TRBJ2-4; V gene: TRBV12-3/TRBV12-4; CDR3 protein: CATSGPGNIQYF
J gene: TRBJ2-5; V gene: TRBV3-1; CDR3 protein: CASSTIGGSSGTQYF
J gene: TRBJ1-3; V gene: TRBV2; CDR3 protein: CASRLGTSGNTIYF
J gene: TRBJ2-3; V gene: TRBV25-1; CDR3 protein: CASSELGTRRGADTQYF
J gene: TRBJ2-4; V gene: TRBV6-5; CDR3 protein: CASSYSGRKNIQYF